This T cell receptor beta chain was sequenced in a study of post-analysis software for immune sequencing data. In the study overall: The study covered relapsing-remitting, secondary progressive and progressive-relapsing courses of multiple sclerosis. Overall study findings and caveats: Normalized Chao1 diversity was significantly lower in multiple sclerosis patients than in controls. Batch-matched samples strongly co-clustered by F measure. When patients were compared with controls, about 5 TRBV segments were more frequent, TRBV5-6, TRBV5-1 and TRBV20-1 among them.

The table lists this clonotype with a few counts. Antigen: not known. There are 16 residues in the CDR3. Germline V CDR1 and CDR2: SQVTM, ANQGSEA. V was pared by 3 bases and J by 8 bases, with 15 bases of the junction left unmatched. Incorporated into the TCR beta cDNA libraries were unique molecular identifiers, which served to reduce PCR and sequencing biases. It was from about 0.94 to 9.7 million T cells that 450,000 to 550,000 cDNA molecules came. TCRdb independently ran MiXCR on the PCR reads; one entry per CDR3 protein. The sample shows hundreds of thousands of distinct CDR3 sequences, about 32% of them seen only once.

The specimen sequenced was blood. The source is a girl between 5 and 17 years old with multiple sclerosis. V usage is TRBV29-1 and J usage is TRBJ2-3, with 9 bases lining up with TRBD2. CDR3 nucleotide sequence: TGCAGCGTTGACCGCGCTGGCGGCGGGGGGGCAGCTACGCAGTATTTT. This translates into CSVDRAGGGGAATQYF.